This T cell receptor (beta chain) originates from a study of blood T cell repertoires in COVID-19. V trimming: 7 bases; J trimming: 2 bases; junction bases outside the gene matches: 6. This CDR3 is built from 15 residues. Germline CDR1 SNHLY, CDR2 FYNNEI. Method: immunoSEQ multiplex PCR; TCRdb's copy keeps in-frame clones and lacks some. This table holds about 140,000 clones, around nine tenths found once. The sequenced material came from peripheral blood. The rearrangement links TRBV2 to TRBJ1-5, with 9 bases fitting TRBD1. The clonotype originates from a man aged 45-65 years with active or convalescent COVID-19. For the CDR3, the DNA is TGTGCCAGCACCCCGAGGGACAGGGGCAATCAGCCCCAGCATTTT. This gives the protein CASTPRDRGNQPQHF.